Following are 26 T cell receptor beta chains from one sample sequenced in a study of CD8 T cells in Susac syndrome. RNA totalling about 0.5 to 1 ug underwent reverse transcription with random hexamers. TCRdb redid the calling of the immunoSEQ multiplex PCR reads with MiXCR, one entry per CDR3 protein. The data hold about 52,000 distinct CDR3 sequences, with 90% to 95% observed a single time. The specimen was CD8+ T cells from PBMCs. These receptors were collected from a human donor with multiple sclerosis.

The V gene is TRBV12-3 or TRBV12-4, the J gene TRBJ2-5, with D possibly matching TRBD1 (6 bases). The CDR3 extends over 14 amino acids. Trimming shortened V by 7 bases and J by 2 bases, and 14 bases separated the two germline ends. The DNA for the CDR3 is TGTGCCAGCACCCCCACAGGGCTACAAGAGACCCAGTACTTC. Protein: CASTPTGLQETQYF.

The table lists this clonotype with a few counts. Mismatch with germline at one junction end may stem from a read error. V and J are TRBV4-1 and TRBJ2-6; D possibly matches TRBD1 or TRBD2 (5 bases each). CDR1 and CDR2 from the germline V gene are MGHRA and YSYEKL. This CDR3 has 15 amino acids. The CDR3 region is CASSQGTSGANVLTF. Written as DNA, the CDR3 is TGTGCCAGCAGCCAAGGGACCTCTGGGGCCAACGTCCTGACTTTC.

The V and J genes are TRBV5-4 and TRBJ1-4; 8 nucleotides align to TRBD1. Unmatched junction bases numbered 3, after V lost 0 bases and J lost 5 bases. Per the germline V gene, CDR1 is SGHNT and CDR2 is YYREEE (reference sequence). This CDR3 contains 15 residues. The CDR3 loop reads CASSLGWTGNEKLFF. The CDR3 nucleotides read TGTGCCAGCAGCTTGGGGTGGACAGGGAATGAAAAACTGTTTTTT. The full variable domain, in which reference TRBV5-4 and TRBJ1-4 provide the parts outside the CDR3, is ETGVTQSPTHLIKTRGQQVTLRCSSQSGHNTVSWYQQALGQGPQFIFQYYREEENGRGNFPPRFSGLQFPNYSSELNVNALELDDSALYLCASSLGWTGNEKLFFGSGTQLSVL.

The chain links TRBV27 to TRBJ1-5; D gene unclear. Germline CDR1 is MNHEY and CDR2 is SMNVEV (reference sequence). Trimming took 4 bases from V and 6 from J, leaving 10 bases between them. This CDR3 has 13 amino acids. The CDR3 DNA sequence: TGTGCCAGCAGTTCCGGGATAGGTCAGCCCCAGCATTTT. Amino acids: CASSSGIGQPQHF.

This chain connects TRBV4-3 to TRBJ2-1, with 8 bases lining up with TRBD2. The CDR3 covers 17 residues. Germline CDR1 LGHNA, CDR2 YSLEER. V gave up 5 bases and J gave up 3 bases; unmatched junction bases: 12. The DNA of the CDR3 is TGCGCCAGCAGCTTAGCGGGGCCCCTTACCCTCTACAATGAGCAGTTCTTC. It specifies CASSLAGPLTLYNEQFF.

The count of this clonotype is one. V is TRBV5-6 and J is TRBJ1-1; D perhaps matches TRBD1 (6 bases). Germline CDR1 SGHDT, CDR2 YYEEEE. This CDR3 is built from 12 residues. Trimming shortened V by 3 bases and J by 6 bases, and 9 bases separated the two germline ends. In DNA form, the CDR3 reads TGTGCCAGCAGCTCTAACAGGGCTGAAGCTTTCTTT. It is translated as CASSSNRAEAFF.

V is TRBV4-3 and J is TRBJ1-2; D might be TRBD1 (5 bases). Trimming pared 0 bases from V and 10 bases from J, leaving 15 bases between. CDR1 is LGHNA and CDR2 is YSLEER in the germline V gene. The length of the CDR3 is 14 residues. CDR3 DNA sequence: TGCGCCAGCAGCCAAGATACTCCAGGGCTCCTCTACACCTTC. Translation: CASSQDTPGLLYTF.

The chain uses TRBV6-5 and TRBJ2-2, with D unresolved. The CDR3 is 15 residues long. Trimming took 6 bases from V and 5 from J, leaving 16 bases between them. Germline lookup yields CDR1 MNHEY and CDR2 SVGAGI. The chain's CDR3 is CASSGRAEITGELFF. The DNA for the CDR3 is TGTGCCAGCAGCGGGCGTGCTGAAATAACCGGGGAGCTGTTTTTT.

The V and J genes are TRBV7-9 and TRBJ1-2, with D maybe TRBD1 (5 bases). The germline V gene encodes CDR1 SEHNR and CDR2 FQNEAQ (reference sequence). V was trimmed by 4 bases and J by 4 bases, leaving 10 bases between them. The CDR3 totals 13 residues. The CDR3: CASSSTGLYGYTF. The DNA of the CDR3 is TGTGCCAGCAGCTCCACGGGACTCTATGGCTACACCTTC.

The V call is TRBV27, the J call TRBJ1-5; D gene uncertain. Trimming pared 2 bases from V and 1 base from J, leaving 9 bases between. The V gene's germline CDR1 is MNHEY and CDR2 SMNVEV (reference sequence). The CDR3 covers 15 residues. This chain's CDR3 is CASSLIYGSNQPQHF. As DNA, the CDR3 is TGTGCCAGCAGTTTAATTTACGGGAGCAATCAGCCCCAGCATTTT.

V usage is TRBV12-3 or TRBV12-4 and J usage is TRBJ2-5, with TRBD2 matching 8 bases. V shed 4 bases, J shed 3 bases, and the junction held 7 bases outside the gene matches. The CDR3 spans 15 residues. This CDR3 is CASSSFRGGEETQYF. In DNA, the CDR3 is TGTGCCAGCAGTTCCTTTCGGGGGGGTGAAGAGACCCAGTACTTC.

This sequence joins TRBV9 and TRBJ2-7; maybe TRBD2 (6 bases). Looked up from germline, CDR1 is SGDLS and CDR2 is YYNGEE. This CDR3 spans 16 amino acids. V shed 0 bases and J shed 3 bases, with 16 bases lying between them. The CDR3 DNA reads as TGTGCCAGCAGCGTAGGAGACGGGGGAGCTCGCTACGAGCAGTACTTC. Its protein product is CASSVGDGGARYEQYF.

The gene calls are TRBV10-2 and TRBJ1-3; no clear D. The CDR3 is made up of 14 amino acids. Trimming shortened V by 4 bases and J by 0 bases, and 7 bases separated the two germline ends. CDR1 WSHSY and CDR2 SAAADI come from the germline V gene. CDR3 coding DNA: TGCGCCAGCAGTGGAGGGAGCTCTGGAAACACCATATATTTT. Its translation: CASSGGSSGNTIYF.

The rearrangement joins TRBV28 to TRBJ1-5; TRBD1 aligns across 7 bases. Germline V gene sequence: CDR1 MDHEN, CDR2 SYDVKM. The CDR3 length is 14 residues. V trimming: 6 bases; J trimming: 7 bases; junction bases outside the gene matches: 9. The CDR3, as DNA: TGTGCCAGCAGCCCTGACAGGGCAGGGCAGCCCCAGCATTTT. This encodes CASSPDRAGQPQHF.

The chain carries TRBV20-1 and TRBJ1-2; D not resolved. The germline V gene has CDR1 DFQATT and CDR2 SNEGSKA (reference sequence). V was trimmed by 5 bases and J by 8 bases, leaving 6 bases between them. The CDR3 contains 9 residues. The CDR3 bases are TGCAGTGCTGGAGTGGGCTACACCTTC. Its translation is CSAGVGYTF.

The gene calls are TRBV28 and TRBJ2-5; D perhaps matches TRBD1 (6 bases). Trimming pared 1 base from V and 3 bases from J, leaving 12 bases between. This CDR3 region has 15 residues. Germline V CDR1 and CDR2: MDHEN, SYDVKM. The CDR3 nucleotides read TGTGCCAGCAGTTTATCGGCGGCAGGGGAAGAGACCCAGTACTTC. Protein sequence: CASSLSAAGEETQYF.

The chain employs TRBV13 and TRBJ2-7; TRBD1 matches 9 bases. Germline trimming cut 5 bases from V and 5 bases from J; bases unmatched to any gene: 7. The CDR3 length is 14 residues. The germline CDR1 and CDR2 sequences are PRHDT and FYEKMQ (reference sequence). CDR3 DNA sequence: TGTGCCAGCAGCCACTGGACAGGGGTGAACGAGCAGTACTTC. Protein sequence: CASSHWTGVNEQYF.

The chain has TRBV27 and TRBJ1-2; TRBD1 is a possible D gene (6 bases). The germline V gene encodes CDR1 MNHEY and CDR2 SMNVEV (reference sequence). The V end lost 0 bases, the J end lost 2 bases, and 16 bases lay between the germline ends. The CDR3 has 17 amino acids. DNA of the CDR3: TGTGCCAGCAGTTTATCGACCGGAGGGGGACTGAACTATGGCTACACCTTC. This encodes CASSLSTGGGLNYGYTF.

This clonotype has only one observation. The chain combines TRBV14 with TRBJ1-3; D is undetermined. In germline, CDR1 is SGHDN, CDR2 FVKESK. The CDR3 contains 12 residues. CDR3 DNA: TGTGCTTGTGTCCTCTCTGGAAACACCATATATTTT. This gives the protein CACVLSGNTIYF.

This clonotype came up a few times. The chain employs TRBV29-1 and TRBJ2-2, with TRBD1 matching over 8 bases. The CDR3 totals 12 residues. Germline V gene lookup returns CDR1 SQVTM and CDR2 ANQGSEA. The CDR3 region is CSGQGGTGELFF. The DNA of the CDR3 is TGCAGTGGACAGGGCGGGACCGGGGAGCTGTTTTTT.

The V call is TRBV14, the J call TRBJ2-7; TRBD1 or TRBD2 may be the D gene (7 bases each). This CDR3 region has 16 residues. V was clipped by 3 bases and J by 1 base, with 16 bases between them. Germline CDR1 and CDR2: SGHDN and FVKESK. This chain's CDR3 is CASSQAGTAGSYEQYF. The CDR3 DNA reads as TGTGCCAGCAGCCAGGCCGGGACAGCGGGATCCTACGAGCAGTACTTC. The entire variable domain, with the rest obtained from reference TRBV14 and TRBJ2-7, is as follows: EAGVTQFPSHSVIEKGQTVTLRCDPISGHDNLYWYRRVMGKEIKFLLHFVKESKQDESGMPNNRFLAERTGGTYSTLKVQPAELEDSGVYFCASSQAGTAGSYEQYFGPGTRLTVT.

The chain recombines TRBV25-1 with TRBJ1-3, with D possibly TRBD1 on 6 matching bases. CDR3 size: 15 residues. Germline V gives CDR1 MGHDK, CDR2 SYGVNS. Trimming left V 1 base short and J 0 bases short, with 7 bases between. CDR3 residues: CASSEWTASGNTIYF. CDR3 DNA: TGTGCCAGCAGTGAATGGACAGCCTCTGGAAACACCATATATTTT. The entire variable domain, with the rest obtained from reference TRBV25-1 and TRBJ1-3, is as follows: EADIYQTPRYLVIGTGKKITLECSQTMGHDKMYWYQQDPGMELHLIHYSYGVNSTEKGDLSSESTVSRIRTEHFPLTLESARPSHTSQYLCASSEWTASGNTIYFGEGSWLTVV.

This chain connects TRBV28 to TRBJ1-1; no clear D. Germline CDR1 and CDR2: MDHEN and SYDVKM. The V and J ends lost 4 bases and 2 bases respectively, with 11 bases between them. The CDR3 is 14 residues long. DNA for the CDR3: TGTGCCAGCAGTTCCGCGGTCGTTAACACTGAAGCTTTCTTT. This encodes CASSSAVVNTEAFF.

This chain uses TRBV4-1 with TRBJ2-7; D ambiguous. The CDR3 contains 11 residues. The V and J ends lost 6 bases and 4 bases respectively, with 7 bases between them. Germline V lookup: CDR1 MGHRA, CDR2 YSYEKL. The CDR3 is CASSSGYEQYF. CDR3 DNA: TGCGCCAGCAGTTCAGGTTACGAGCAGTACTTC.

The chain has TRBV3-1 and TRBJ2-3, with D maybe TRBD2 (6 bases). The CDR3 covers 14 residues. Trimming removed 2 bases from V and 4 bases from J, with 10 bases in between. CDR1 and CDR2 from the germline V gene are LGHDT and YNNKEL (reference sequence). CDR3 in amino acids: CASSQTSRADTQYF. CDR3 nucleotides: TGTGCCAGCAGCCAAACTAGCAGAGCAGATACGCAGTATTTT.

The chain uses TRBV5-1 and TRBJ2-5, with 9 bases fitting TRBD1. CDR1 and CDR2 (germline): SGHRS, YFSETQ. The CDR3 spans 14 residues. Unmatched junction bases numbered 5, after V lost 3 bases and J lost 5 bases. CDR3 amino acids: CASSYYRGLETQYF. CDR3 nucleotides: TGCGCCAGCAGCTACTACAGGGGGCTGGAGACCCAGTACTTC.